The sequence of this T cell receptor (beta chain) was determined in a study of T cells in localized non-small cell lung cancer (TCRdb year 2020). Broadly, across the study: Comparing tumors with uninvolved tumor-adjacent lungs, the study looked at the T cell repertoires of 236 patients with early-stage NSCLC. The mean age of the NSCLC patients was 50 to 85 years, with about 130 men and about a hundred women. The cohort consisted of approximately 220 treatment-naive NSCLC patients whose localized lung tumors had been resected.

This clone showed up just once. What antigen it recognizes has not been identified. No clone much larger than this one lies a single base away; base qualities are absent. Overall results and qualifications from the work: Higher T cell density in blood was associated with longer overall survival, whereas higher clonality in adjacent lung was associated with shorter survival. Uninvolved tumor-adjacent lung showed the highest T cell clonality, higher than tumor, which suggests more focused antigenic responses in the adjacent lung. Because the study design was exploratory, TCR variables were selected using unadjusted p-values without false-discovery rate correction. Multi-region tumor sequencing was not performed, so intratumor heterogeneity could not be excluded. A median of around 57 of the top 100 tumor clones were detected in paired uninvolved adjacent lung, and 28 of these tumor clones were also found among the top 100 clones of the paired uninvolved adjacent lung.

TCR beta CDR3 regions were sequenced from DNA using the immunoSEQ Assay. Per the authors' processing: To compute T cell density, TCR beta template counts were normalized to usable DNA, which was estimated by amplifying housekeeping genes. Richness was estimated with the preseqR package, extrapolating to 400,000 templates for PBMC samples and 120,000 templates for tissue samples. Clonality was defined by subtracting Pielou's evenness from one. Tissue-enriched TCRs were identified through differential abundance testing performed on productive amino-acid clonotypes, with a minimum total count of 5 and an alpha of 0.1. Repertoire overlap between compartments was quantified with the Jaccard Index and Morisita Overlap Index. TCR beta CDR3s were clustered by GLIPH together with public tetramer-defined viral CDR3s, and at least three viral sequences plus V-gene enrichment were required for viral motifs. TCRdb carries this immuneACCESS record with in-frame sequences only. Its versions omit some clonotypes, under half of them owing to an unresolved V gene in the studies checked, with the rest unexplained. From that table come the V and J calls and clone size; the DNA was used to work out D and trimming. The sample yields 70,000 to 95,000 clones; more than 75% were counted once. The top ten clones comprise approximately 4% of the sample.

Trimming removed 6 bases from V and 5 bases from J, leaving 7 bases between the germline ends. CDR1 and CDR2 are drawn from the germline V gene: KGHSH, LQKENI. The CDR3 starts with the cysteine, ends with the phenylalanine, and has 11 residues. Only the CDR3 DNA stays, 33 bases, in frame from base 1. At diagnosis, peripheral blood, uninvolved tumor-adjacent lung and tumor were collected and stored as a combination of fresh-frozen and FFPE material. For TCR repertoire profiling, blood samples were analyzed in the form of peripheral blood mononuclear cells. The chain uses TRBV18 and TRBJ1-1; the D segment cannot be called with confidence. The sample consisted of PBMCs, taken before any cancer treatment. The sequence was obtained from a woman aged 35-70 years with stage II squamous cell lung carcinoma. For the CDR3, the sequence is CASSWGTEAFF. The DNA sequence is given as TGTGCCAGCTCTTGGGGAACTGAAGCTTTCTTT.